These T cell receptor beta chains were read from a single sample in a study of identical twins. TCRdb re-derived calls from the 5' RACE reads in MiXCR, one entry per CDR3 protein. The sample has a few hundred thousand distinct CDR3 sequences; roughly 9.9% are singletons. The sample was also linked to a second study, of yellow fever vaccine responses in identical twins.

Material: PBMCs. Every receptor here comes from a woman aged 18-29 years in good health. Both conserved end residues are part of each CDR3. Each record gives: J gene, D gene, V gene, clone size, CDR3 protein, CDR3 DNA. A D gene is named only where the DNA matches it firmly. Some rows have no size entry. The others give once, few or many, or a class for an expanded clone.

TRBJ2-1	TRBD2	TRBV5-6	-	CASSPRPLRLAGDNEQFF	TGTGCCAGCAGCCCCAGACCACTTCGACTAGCGGGGGACAATGAGCAGTTCTTC
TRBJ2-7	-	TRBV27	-	CASSPGASLYEQYF	TGTGCCAGCAGCCCAGGGGCTAGCTTATACGAGCAGTACTTC
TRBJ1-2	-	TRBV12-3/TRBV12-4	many	CASSFGNYGYTF	TGTGCCAGCAGTTTTGGGAACTATGGCTACACCTTC
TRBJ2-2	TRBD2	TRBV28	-	CASSRLAGGFTGELFF	TGTGCCAGCAGCCGACTAGCGGGAGGGTTTACCGGGGAGCTGTTTTTT
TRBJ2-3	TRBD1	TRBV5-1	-	CASSWMTGGTDTQYF	TGCGCCAGCAGCTGGATGACAGGGGGTACAGATACGCAGTATTTT
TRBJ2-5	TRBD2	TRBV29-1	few	CSVERDALGTQYF	TGCAGCGTGGAGCGGGATGCCCTAGGGACCCAGTACTTC
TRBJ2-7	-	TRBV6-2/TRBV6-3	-	CASSYSRGAGNEQYF	TGTGCCAGCAGTTACTCGAGGGGCGCAGGAAACGAGCAGTACTTC
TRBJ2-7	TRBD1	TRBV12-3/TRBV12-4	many	CASSPRSGNRGYEQYF	TGTGCCAGCAGTCCGCGATCCGGGAACAGGGGCTACGAGCAGTACTTC
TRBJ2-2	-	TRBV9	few	CASSKTRGSDTGELFF	TGTGCCAGCAGTAAGACCAGGGGATCCGACACCGGGGAGCTGTTTTTT
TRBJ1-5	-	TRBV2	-	CASRSITVSNQPQHF	TGTGCCAGCAGGAGTATAACAGTTAGCAATCAGCCCCAGCATTTT
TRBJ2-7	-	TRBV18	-	CASSPEDRFYEQYF	TGTGCCAGCTCACCAGAGGACAGATTTTACGAGCAGTACTTC
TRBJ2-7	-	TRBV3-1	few	CASSQVNRDDEQYF	TGTGCCAGCAGCCAAGTGAACCGGGACGACGAGCAGTACTTC
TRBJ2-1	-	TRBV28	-	CASSFPASGSYNEQFF	TGTGCCAGCAGTTTCCCCGCCTCTGGGTCCTACAATGAGCAGTTCTTC
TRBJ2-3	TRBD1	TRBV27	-	CASSPSGQGIEDTQYF	TGTGCCAGCAGTCCCTCGGGACAGGGGATAGAGGATACGCAGTATTTT